These T cell receptor beta chains were read from a single sample in a study of PD-1 blockade in classical Hodgkin lymphoma. Sequenced by immunoSEQ multiplex PCR; TCRdb stores in-frame clones only, minus some. The sample has 13,000 or so clones; about 80% are singletons. The sequencing used CD4+ T cells from blood, collected before the fourth cycle of nivolumab. The receptors shown here come from a human donor with classical Hodgkin lymphoma. Both conserved end residues are part of each CDR3. D genes are given only for firm matches. Some rows have no size entry. The others give once, few or many, or a class for an expanded clone.

cdr3_aa cdr3_nt clone_size d_call j_call v_call
CASSPWAGGETQYF TGTGCCAGCTCACCATGGGCGGGAGGAGAGACCCAGTACTTC few TRBD2 TRBJ2-5 TRBV18
CASRTGAGNTIYF TGTGCCAGTAGAACGGGGGCCGGAAACACCATATATTTT - - TRBJ1-3 TRBV19
CASSPLGPLPYEQYF TGTGCCAGCAGCCCCTTAGGGCCCCTTCCCTACGAGCAGTACTTC - - TRBJ2-7 TRBV11-2
CAWSRDRKTEAFF TGTGCCTGGAGTAGGGACAGAAAAACTGAAGCTTTCTTT - TRBD1 TRBJ1-1 TRBV30
CASSLTGTALYGYTF TGTGCCAGCAGCTTAACCGGGACAGCCCTCTATGGCTACACCTTC - TRBD1 TRBJ1-2 TRBV7-2
CASSPLIWGSGNTIYF TGTGCCAGCTCACCATTGATTTGGGGCTCTGGAAACACCATATATTTT once - TRBJ1-3 TRBV18
CASSVGTQETQYF TGTGCCAGCAGTGTGGGGACTCAAGAGACCCAGTACTTC - - TRBJ2-5 TRBV2
CASSHLQGSGAGELFF TGTGCCAGCAGTCACTTACAGGGTTCAGGGGCCGGGGAGCTGTTTTTT - - TRBJ2-2 TRBV6-6
CASSTTGGPLEQYF TGTGCCAGTAGTACGACAGGGGGACCCCTCGAGCAGTACTTC - TRBD1 TRBJ2-7 TRBV19
CASSSPTGKGYEQYF TGTGCCAGCAGCTCCCCGACAGGGAAGGGCTACGAGCAGTACTTC - TRBD1 TRBJ2-7 TRBV7-2